This TCR beta chain was identified during a study of cytomegalovirus exposure and HLA in healthy donors. As concerns this clone: Its cognate antigen is unknown.

Study observations and caveats: Altogether, 150 or so TCR beta chains were recorded as cytomegalovirus-associated.

PCR used 60 Vbeta primers and 13 Jbeta primers. The repertoire was sequenced with immunoSEQ multiplex PCR; TCRdb's copy has only in-frame clones and lacks some. The sample has about 97,000 clones, more than 80% seen once. This sequence originates from a man aged 25 to 40 in good health and CMV-seronegative. The sequencing sample was made of PBMCs.

The CDR3 region has the DNA TGTGCCAGCAGCTTATATCCCGCCCATGGGACAGGGGGAAATGAAAAACTGTTTTTT. As protein: CASSLYPAHGTGGNEKLFF. V usage is TRBV7-3 and J usage is TRBJ1-4, with 11 bases aligning to TRBD1. From germline, CDR1 is SGHTA and CDR2 FQGTGA. CDR3 length: 19 residues. Trimming at V came to 2 bases and at J to 5 bases, leaving 13 bases not matched to a gene.